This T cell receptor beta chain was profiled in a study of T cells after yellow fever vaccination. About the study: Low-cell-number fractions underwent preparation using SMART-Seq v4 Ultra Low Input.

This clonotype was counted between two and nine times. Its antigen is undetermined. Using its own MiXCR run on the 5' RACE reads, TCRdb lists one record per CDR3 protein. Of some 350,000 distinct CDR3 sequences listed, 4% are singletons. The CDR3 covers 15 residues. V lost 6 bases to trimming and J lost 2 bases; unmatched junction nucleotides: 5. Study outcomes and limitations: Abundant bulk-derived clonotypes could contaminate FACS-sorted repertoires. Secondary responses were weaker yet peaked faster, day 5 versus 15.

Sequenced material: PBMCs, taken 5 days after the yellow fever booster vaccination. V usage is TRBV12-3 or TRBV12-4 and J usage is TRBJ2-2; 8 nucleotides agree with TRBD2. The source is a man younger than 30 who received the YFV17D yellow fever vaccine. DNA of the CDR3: TGTGCCAGCAGCTGGGGGACTAGTAACACCGGGGAGCTGTTTTTT. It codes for CASSWGTSNTGELFF.